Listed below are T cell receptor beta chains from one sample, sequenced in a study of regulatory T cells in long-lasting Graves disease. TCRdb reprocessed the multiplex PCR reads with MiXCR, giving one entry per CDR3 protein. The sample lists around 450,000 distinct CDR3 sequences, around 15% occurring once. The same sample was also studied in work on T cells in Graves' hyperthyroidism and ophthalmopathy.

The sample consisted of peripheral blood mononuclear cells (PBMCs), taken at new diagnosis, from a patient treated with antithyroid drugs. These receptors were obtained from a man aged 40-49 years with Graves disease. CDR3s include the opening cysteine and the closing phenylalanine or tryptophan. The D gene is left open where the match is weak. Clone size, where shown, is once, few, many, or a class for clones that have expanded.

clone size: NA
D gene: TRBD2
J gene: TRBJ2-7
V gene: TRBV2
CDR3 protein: CASSAAGVHRYEQYF
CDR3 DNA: TGTGCCAGCAGTGCCGCGGGGGTTCACCGCTACGAGCAGTACTTC

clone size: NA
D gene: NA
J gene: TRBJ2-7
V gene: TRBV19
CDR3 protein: CASSIIITGEQYF
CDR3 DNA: TGTGCCAGTAGTATAATTATTACGGGGGAGCAGTACTTC

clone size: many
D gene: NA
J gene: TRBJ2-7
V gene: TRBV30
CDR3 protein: CAWSVSGAYYEQYF
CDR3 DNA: TGTGCCTGGAGTGTTTCAGGCGCTTACTACGAGCAGTACTTC

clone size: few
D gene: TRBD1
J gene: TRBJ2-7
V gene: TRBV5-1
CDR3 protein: CASSLGTGGYQEQYF
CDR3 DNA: TGCGCCAGCAGCTTGGGGACAGGGGGCTATCAGGAGCAGTACTTC

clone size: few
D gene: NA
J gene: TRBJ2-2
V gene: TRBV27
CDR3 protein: CASSLLPNTGELFF
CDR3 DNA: TGTGCCAGCAGTTTACTGCCGAACACCGGGGAGCTGTTTTTT

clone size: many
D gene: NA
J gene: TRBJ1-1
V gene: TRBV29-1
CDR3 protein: CSVEESRGRTEAFF
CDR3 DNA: TGCAGCGTTGAAGAAAGTCGGGGCCGAACTGAAGCTTTCTTT

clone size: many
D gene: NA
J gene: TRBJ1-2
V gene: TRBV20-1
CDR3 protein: CSARDRTEGYTF
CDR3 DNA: TGCAGTGCTAGAGATCGAACGGAAGGCTACACCTTC

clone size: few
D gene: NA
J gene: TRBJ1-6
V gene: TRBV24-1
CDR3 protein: CATSDRAYNSPLHF
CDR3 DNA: TGTGCCACCAGTGACAGAGCCTATAATTCACCCCTCCACTTT

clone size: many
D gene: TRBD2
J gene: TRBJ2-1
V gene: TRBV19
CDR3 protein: CASTPWVSGSSYNEQFF
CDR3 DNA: TGTGCCAGTACTCCCTGGGTTAGCGGGTCGTCCTACAATGAGCAGTTCTTC

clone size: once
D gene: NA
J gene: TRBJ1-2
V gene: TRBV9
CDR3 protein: CASSSLGDYGYTF
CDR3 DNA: TGTGCCAGCAGCTCTTTGGGGGACTATGGCTACACCTTC

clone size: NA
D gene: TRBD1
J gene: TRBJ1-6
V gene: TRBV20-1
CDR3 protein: CSARVKGQAISPLHF
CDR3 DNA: TGCAGTGCTAGAGTAAAAGGACAGGCCATTTCACCCCTCCACTTT

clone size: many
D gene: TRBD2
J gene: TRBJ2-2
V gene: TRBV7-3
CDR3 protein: CASSSRAGGPNTGELFF
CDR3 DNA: TGTGCCAGCAGCTCGAGAGCGGGAGGCCCCAACACCGGGGAGCTGTTTTTT

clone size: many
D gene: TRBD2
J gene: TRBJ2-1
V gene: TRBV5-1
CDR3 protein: CASSTVAGPYNEQFF
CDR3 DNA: TGCGCCAGCAGCACCGTAGCGGGACCCTACAATGAGCAGTTCTTC

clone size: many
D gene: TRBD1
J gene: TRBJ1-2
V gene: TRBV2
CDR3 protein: CASTRTGDGYTF
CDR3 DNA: TGTGCCAGCACCAGGACAGGGGATGGCTACACCTTC

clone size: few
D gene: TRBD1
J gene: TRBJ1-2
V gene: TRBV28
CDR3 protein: CASSSYRGDYGYTF
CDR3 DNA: TGTGCCAGCAGTTCTTACAGGGGGGACTATGGCTACACCTTC

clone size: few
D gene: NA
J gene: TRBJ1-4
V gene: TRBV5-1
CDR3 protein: CASSILGLGEKLFF
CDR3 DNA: TGCGCCAGCAGCATCCTTGGACTAGGTGAAAAACTGTTTTTT